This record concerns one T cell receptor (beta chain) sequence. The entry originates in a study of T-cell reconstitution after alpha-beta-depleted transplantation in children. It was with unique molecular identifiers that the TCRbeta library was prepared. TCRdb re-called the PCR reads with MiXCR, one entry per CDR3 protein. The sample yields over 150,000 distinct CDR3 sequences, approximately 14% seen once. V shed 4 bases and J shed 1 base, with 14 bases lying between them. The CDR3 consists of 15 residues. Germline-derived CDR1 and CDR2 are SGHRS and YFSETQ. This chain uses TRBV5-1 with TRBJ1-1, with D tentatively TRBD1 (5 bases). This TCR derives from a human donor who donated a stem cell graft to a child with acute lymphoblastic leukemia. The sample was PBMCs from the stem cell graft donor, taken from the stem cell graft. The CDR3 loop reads CASSEVRGGNTEAFF. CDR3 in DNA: TGCGCCAGCAGCGAGGTGCGGGGCGGGAACACTGAAGCTTTCTTT. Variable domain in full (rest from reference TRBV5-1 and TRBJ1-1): KAGVTQTPRYLIKTRGQQVTLSCSPISGHRSVSWYQQTPGQGLQFLFEYFSETQRNKGNFPGRFSGRQFSNSRSEMNVSTLELGDSALYLCASSEVRGGNTEAFFGQGTRLTVV.